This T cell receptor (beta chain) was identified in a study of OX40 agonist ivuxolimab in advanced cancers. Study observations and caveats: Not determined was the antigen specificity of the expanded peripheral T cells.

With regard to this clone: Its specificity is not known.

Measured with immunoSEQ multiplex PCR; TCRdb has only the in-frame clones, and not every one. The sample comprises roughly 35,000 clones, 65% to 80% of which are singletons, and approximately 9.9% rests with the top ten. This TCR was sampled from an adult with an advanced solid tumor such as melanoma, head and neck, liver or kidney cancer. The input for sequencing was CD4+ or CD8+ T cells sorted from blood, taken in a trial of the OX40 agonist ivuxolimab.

DNA of the CDR3: TGTGCCAGCAGCTTAATGGGCCTGAGTGGCGAGCAGTACTTC. As protein: CASSLMGLSGEQYF. The chain recombines TRBV7-8 with TRBJ2-7; D uncertain. The ends were cut back, 2 bases at V and 6 bases at J, with 14 bases in the middle. CDR3 size: 14 residues. Germline V gene sequence: CDR1 SGHVS, CDR2 FQNEAQ.